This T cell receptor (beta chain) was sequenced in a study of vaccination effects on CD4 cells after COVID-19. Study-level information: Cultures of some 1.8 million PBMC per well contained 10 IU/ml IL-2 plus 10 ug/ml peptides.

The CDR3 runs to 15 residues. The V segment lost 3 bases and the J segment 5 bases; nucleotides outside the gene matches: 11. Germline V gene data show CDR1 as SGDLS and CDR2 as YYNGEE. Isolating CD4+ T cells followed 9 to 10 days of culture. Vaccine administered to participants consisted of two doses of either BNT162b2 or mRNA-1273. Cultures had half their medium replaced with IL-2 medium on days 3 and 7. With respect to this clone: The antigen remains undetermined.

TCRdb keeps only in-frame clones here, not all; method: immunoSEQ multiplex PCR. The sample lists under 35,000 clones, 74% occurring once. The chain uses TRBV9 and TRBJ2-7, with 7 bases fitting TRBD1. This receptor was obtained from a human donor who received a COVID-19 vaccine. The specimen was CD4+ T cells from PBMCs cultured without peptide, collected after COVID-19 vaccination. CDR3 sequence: CASSARQGLIDEQYF. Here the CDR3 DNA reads TGTGCCAGCAGCGCCAGACAGGGATTAATCGACGAGCAGTACTTC.